This TCR beta chain comes out of a study of T cell responses to AZD1222 COVID-19 vaccine. With 5 bases clipped from V and 6 bases from J, the junction kept 5 bases outside the gene matches. Looked up from germline, CDR1 is MDHEN and CDR2 is SYDVKM. The CDR3 loop spans 14 amino acids. The method was immunoSEQ multiplex PCR; TCRdb's version includes in-frame clones alone and lacks a portion of them. The repertoire holds around 130,000 clones, with around 90% as singletons. With respect to this clone: What it binds is not known.

Overall study findings and caveats: Spike as a whole was targeted by vaccine-associated CD4 TCRs, dominant at 160-218 and 743-854.

The specimen was peripheral blood, collected 28 days after the second AZD1222 dose. The genes are TRBV28 and TRBJ2-2; TRBD2 matches 8 bases. The TCR comes from an adult who received the AZD1222 COVID-19 vaccine. CDR3 coding DNA: TGTGCCAGCAGTGTGACTAGCGTCGCCGGGGAGCTGTTTTTT. Translation gives CASSVTSVAGELFF.